Included here is one T cell receptor beta chain sequence, with context. Cohort allocation depended upon clinical history that participants reported. These data are taken from a study of blood T cell repertoires in COVID-19. Looking at the study overall: T cells, B-cell-depleted T cells, or PBMCs provided the cDNA or gDNA that served as material.

The data were produced by immunoSEQ multiplex PCR, yet TCRdb's version contains in-frame clones alone and is incomplete. The profile shows roughly 250,000 clones, 88% of them singletons. Unmatched junction bases numbered 8, after V lost 6 bases and J lost 0 bases. The germline CDR1 and CDR2 sequences are GTSNPN and SVGIG (reference sequence). This CDR3 contains 15 residues. Sequences were obtained from PBMCs or T cells enriched from blood (not recorded which). This TCR came from a woman aged 45-60 years who had recovered from COVID-19. The rearrangement joins TRBV30 to TRBJ1-2; 9 nucleotides match TRBD1. Here the CDR3 reads CACARDRAPNYGYTF. CDR3 bases: TGTGCCTGTGCCCGGGACAGGGCCCCTAACTATGGCTACACCTTC.